The 17 T cell receptor beta chains below come from one sample, sequenced in a study of vaccination and CD4 T cells after COVID-19. Sequencing of DNA taken from cultured CD4+ T cells relied on the Oncomine TCR Beta short-read assay. One entry per CDR3 protein, called by TCRdb with MiXCR from the PCR reads. This table holds fewer than 20,000 distinct CDR3 sequences, approximately 70% found once. These TCRs' antigens remain unknown. Treatment denoted: approximately 9-day PBMC culture with coronavirus spike peptide pools or control peptides (ViraFEST assay). The specimen sequenced was CD4+ T cells from blood, cultured in vitro. Every receptor here comes from a human donor who had recovered from COVID-19.

The chain combines TRBV28 with TRBJ1-2, with TRBD1 as a possible D gene (5 bases). There are 12 residues in the CDR3. CDR1 and CDR2 from the germline V gene are MDHEN and SYDVKM. Trimming left V 3 bases short and J 4 bases short, with 6 bases between. CDR3 loop: CASSLGLYGYTF. The DNA of the CDR3 is TGTGCCAGCAGTTTGGGGCTCTATGGCTACACCTTC.

In this sample, this clonotype turned up a few times. The V gene is TRBV19, the J gene TRBJ1-5; 7 bases line up with TRBD1. Germline V gives CDR1 LNHDA, CDR2 SQIVND (reference sequence). CDR3 size: 15 residues. The V segment lost 8 bases and the J segment 1 base; nucleotides outside the gene matches: 8. Here the CDR3 DNA reads TGTGCCAGTTCCAGGGGGACTTTGAGCAATCAGCCCCAGCATTTT. It is translated as CASSRGTLSNQPQHF.

The chain couples TRBV28 to TRBJ1-2; no clear D. Germline assignment: CDR1 MDHEN and CDR2 SYDVKM. V was pared by 2 bases and J by 8 bases, with 18 bases between. The CDR3 totals 15 residues. CDR3 protein: CASSLSPFGLRGYTF. CDR3 nucleotides: TGTGCCAGCAGTTTAAGTCCCTTCGGGCTGCGGGGCTACACCTTC.

V usage is TRBV7-9 and J usage is TRBJ2-3, with unresolved D. V was cut by 5 bases and J by 6 bases, with 9 bases left in between. The CDR3 is 12 residues long. Germline V gene data show CDR1 as SEHNR and CDR2 as FQNEAQ (reference sequence). The CDR3 loop is CASSQTWDTQYF. As DNA, the CDR3 is TGTGCCAGCAGCCAAACCTGGGATACGCAGTATTTT.

V usage is TRBV20-1 and J usage is TRBJ1-2, with TRBD1 matching 9 bases. Germline CDR1 reads DFQATT; CDR2 reads SNEGSKA (reference sequence). V shed 6 bases and J 5 bases; nucleotides not matched to a gene: 10. This CDR3 region has 14 residues. The CDR3 reads CSAARDRDIYGYTF. Written as DNA, the CDR3 is TGCAGTGCGGCAAGGGACAGGGACATATATGGCTACACCTTC.

The rearrangement joins TRBV24-1 to TRBJ1-4, with D possibly being TRBD1 (6 bases). The CDR3 totals 13 residues. Germline values: CDR1 KGHDR, CDR2 SFDVKD. Trimming shortened V by 7 bases and J by 7 bases, and 12 bases separated the two germline ends. The CDR3 sequence is CATSSTGVEKLFF. The CDR3 DNA sequence: TGTGCCACCAGCTCGACAGGTGTTGAAAAACTGTTTTTT.

The chain recombines TRBV6-1 with TRBJ2-3, with TRBD2 identical over 7 bases. CDR1 is MNHNS, CDR2 SASEGT, per germline. The V and J ends lost 6 bases and 9 bases, in that order; junction bases with no gene match: 9. The CDR3 contains 13 residues. The chain's CDR3 is CASSFEGGRTQYF. The CDR3 nucleotides read TGTGCCAGCAGCTTCGAGGGAGGGAGGACGCAGTATTTT.

The CDR3 sequence is CASRANLQLAKNIQYF. The CDR3 nucleotides are TGTGCCAGCAGAGCTAACCTACAACTAGCCAAAAACATTCAGTACTTC. V gene TRBV6-2 or TRBV6-3 combines with J gene TRBJ2-4, with no clear D. The CDR3 has 16 amino acids. V lost 6 bases and J lost 0, with 15 bases in between. The germline V gene encodes CDR1 MNHEY and CDR2 SVGEGT.

The genes are TRBV20-1 and TRBJ1-4; D may be TRBD1 (6 bases). From germline, CDR1 is DFQATT and CDR2 SNEGSKA (reference sequence). The CDR3 runs to 16 residues. Trimming stripped 0 bases from V and 7 bases from J, with 18 bases between. This CDR3 reads CSARDRAWGAGEKLFF. The CDR3 DNA follows: TGCAGTGCTAGAGATCGGGCATGGGGGGCCGGTGAAAAACTGTTTTTT.

V gene TRBV6-1 combines with J gene TRBJ2-5; D unclear. CDR1 and CDR2 (germline): MNHNS, SASEGT. Trimming took 6 bases from V and 2 from J, leaving 25 bases between them. The length of the CDR3 is 18 residues. The CDR3 spells CASRLDGSASAKQETQYF. In DNA, the CDR3 is TGTGCCAGCAGACTGGACGGTTCGGCCTCAGCCAAACAAGAGACCCAGTACTTC.

V and J are TRBV12-3 or TRBV12-4 and TRBJ1-2; D unclear. V lost 4 bases to trimming and J lost 8 bases, with 14 bases between them. CDR3 length: 13 residues. The CDR3 coding sequence is TGTGCCAGCAGTTATAAACAGCTTTGGGGCTACACCTTC. Protein sequence: CASSYKQLWGYTF.

This clonotype was detected a few times. The chain combines TRBV7-2 with TRBJ1-1, with 8 bases aligning to TRBD1. CDR3 size: 12 residues. Trimming cost V 3 bases and J 8 bases; bases outside gene matches: 2. Germline CDR1 reads SGHTA; CDR2 reads FQGNSA. As DNA, the CDR3 is TGTGCCAGCAGCTTTTGGACAGGGGAAGCTTTCTTT. Protein sequence: CASSFWTGEAFF.

A single count supports this clonotype. V gene TRBV27 combines with J gene TRBJ1-2, with D perhaps TRBD1 (5 bases). The CDR3 sequence is 15 residues long. Between the trimmed V and J ends, which lost 3 bases and 1 base, there was a span of 12 bases. CDR1 and CDR2 (germline): MNHEY, SMNVEV (reference sequence). The CDR3 sequence is CASSLYGTVNYGYTF. CDR3 coding DNA: TGTGCCAGCAGTTTGTACGGGACGGTTAACTATGGCTACACCTTC.

This clonotype was recorded a few times. The chain joins TRBV20-1 to TRBJ2-7; tentative D call: TRBD1 (6 bases). Germline CDR1 reads DFQATT; CDR2 reads SNEGSKA (reference sequence). Between the trimmed V and J ends, which lost 2 bases and 2 bases, there was a span of 7 bases. This CDR3 spans 12 amino acids. CDR3 amino acids: CSARSGAYEQYF. CDR3 in DNA: TGCAGTGCTAGATCAGGGGCCTACGAGCAGTACTTC.

This chain joins TRBV2 and TRBJ1-3; D is unresolved. CDR1 is SNHLY and CDR2 is FYNNEI in the germline V gene. Trimming stripped 6 bases from V and 4 bases from J, with 7 bases between. The CDR3 length is 12 residues. CDR3 region: CASRRRGNTIYF. In DNA form, the CDR3 reads TGTGCCAGCAGGAGGAGGGGAAACACCATATATTTT.

Only a few counts were recorded for this clonotype. This rearrangement joins TRBV7-2 to TRBJ1-1; D is unclear. In germline, CDR1 is SGHTA, CDR2 FQGNSA. V was clipped by 4 bases and J by 6 bases, with 18 bases between them. The CDR3 covers 15 residues. Here the CDR3 reads CASSSRGPVYAEAFF. In nucleotides, the CDR3 is TGTGCCAGCAGCTCACGAGGGCCCGTTTATGCTGAAGCTTTCTTT.

This clonotype was detected a few times. The chain carries TRBV6-5 and TRBJ2-3; D tentatively reads TRBD1 or TRBD2 (5 bases each). V lost 1 base to trimming and J lost 4 bases, with 21 bases between them. Germline assignment: CDR1 MNHEY and CDR2 SVGAGI. The CDR3 is 18 amino acids. Written as DNA, the CDR3 is TGTGCCAGCAGTTACTATAGAGTGGGACCAGGTCTCCCAGATACGCAGTATTTT. Encoded protein: CASSYYRVGPGLPDTQYF.